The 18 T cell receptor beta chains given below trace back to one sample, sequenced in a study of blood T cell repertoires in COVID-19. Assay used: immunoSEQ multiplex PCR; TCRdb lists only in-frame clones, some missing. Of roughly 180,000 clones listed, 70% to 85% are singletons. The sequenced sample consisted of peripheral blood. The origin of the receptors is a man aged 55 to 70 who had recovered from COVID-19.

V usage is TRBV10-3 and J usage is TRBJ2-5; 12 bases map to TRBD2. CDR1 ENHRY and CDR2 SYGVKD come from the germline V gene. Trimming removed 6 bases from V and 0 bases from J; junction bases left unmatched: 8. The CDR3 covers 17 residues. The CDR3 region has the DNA TGTGCCATCAGGACTAGCGGGGGCCAAAGGAACCAAGAGACCCAGTACTTC. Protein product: CAIRTSGGQRNQETQYF.

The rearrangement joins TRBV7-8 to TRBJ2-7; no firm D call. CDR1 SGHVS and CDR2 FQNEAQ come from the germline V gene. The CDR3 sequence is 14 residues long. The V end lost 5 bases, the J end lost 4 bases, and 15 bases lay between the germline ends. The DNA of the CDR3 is TGTGCCAGCAGCCCCCCCACGGGTACTTACGAGCAGTACTTC. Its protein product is CASSPPTGTYEQYF.

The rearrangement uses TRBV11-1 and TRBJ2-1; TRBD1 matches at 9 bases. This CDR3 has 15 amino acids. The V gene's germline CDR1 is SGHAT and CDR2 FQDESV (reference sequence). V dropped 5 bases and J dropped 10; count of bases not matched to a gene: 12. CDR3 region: CASSQGQGQFWEQFF. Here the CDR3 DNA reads TGTGCCAGCAGCCAGGGACAGGGCCAATTTTGGGAGCAGTTCTTC.

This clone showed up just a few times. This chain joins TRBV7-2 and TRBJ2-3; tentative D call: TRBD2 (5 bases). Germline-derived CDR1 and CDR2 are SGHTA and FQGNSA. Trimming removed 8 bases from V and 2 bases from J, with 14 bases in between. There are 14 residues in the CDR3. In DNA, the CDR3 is TGTGCCAGCTGTCAGGCGGGTTCCACAGATACGCAGTATTTT. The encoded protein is CASCQAGSTDTQYF.

This chain's CDR3 is CASPAGQSHSYEQYF. The DNA for the CDR3 is TGTGCCAGCCCTGCGGGGCAGTCACACTCCTACGAGCAGTACTTC. J is TRBJ2-7 and V is TRBV6-5; D might be TRBD2 (6 bases). The CDR3 spans 15 residues. V lost 8 bases and J 0 bases, leaving 17 bases between the germline ends. CDR1 is MNHEY, CDR2 SVGAGI, per germline.

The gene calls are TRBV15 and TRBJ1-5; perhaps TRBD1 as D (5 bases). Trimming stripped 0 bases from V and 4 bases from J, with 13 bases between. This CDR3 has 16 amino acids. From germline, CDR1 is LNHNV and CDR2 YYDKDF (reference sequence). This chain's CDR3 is CATSRDAGQPNQPQHF. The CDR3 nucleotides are TGTGCCACCAGCAGAGATGCAGGGCAACCTAATCAGCCCCAGCATTTT.

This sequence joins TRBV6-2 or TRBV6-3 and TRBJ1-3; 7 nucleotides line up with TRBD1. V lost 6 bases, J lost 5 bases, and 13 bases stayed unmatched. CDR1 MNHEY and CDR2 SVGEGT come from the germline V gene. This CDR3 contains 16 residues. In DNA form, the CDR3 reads TGTGCCAGCAGCCAACCAACGACAGGGAGGAGAAACACCATATATTTT. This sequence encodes CASSQPTTGRRNTIYF.

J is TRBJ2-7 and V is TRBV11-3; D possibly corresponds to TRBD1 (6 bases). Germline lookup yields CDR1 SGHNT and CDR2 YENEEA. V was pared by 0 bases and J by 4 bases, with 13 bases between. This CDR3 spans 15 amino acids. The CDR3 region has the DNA TGTGCCAGCAGCTTAGACCGAGGACAGTCTTACGAGCAGTACTTC. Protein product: CASSLDRGQSYEQYF.

This CDR3 reads CASSPGSYTGELFF. The CDR3 nucleotides are TGTGCCAGCAGCCCCGGGTCATACACCGGGGAGCTGTTTTTT. This rearrangement joins TRBV5-6 to TRBJ2-2; no reliable D call. The CDR3 runs to 14 residues. The germline V gene has CDR1 SGHDT and CDR2 YYEEEE. V lost 4 bases and J lost 3, with 10 bases in between.

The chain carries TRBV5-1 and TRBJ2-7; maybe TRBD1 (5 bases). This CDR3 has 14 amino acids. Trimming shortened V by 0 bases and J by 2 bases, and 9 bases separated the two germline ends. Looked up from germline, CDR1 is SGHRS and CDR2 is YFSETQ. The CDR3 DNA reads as TGCGCCAGCAGCTTGGTGTCAGGGACCTACGAGCAGTACTTC. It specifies CASSLVSGTYEQYF.

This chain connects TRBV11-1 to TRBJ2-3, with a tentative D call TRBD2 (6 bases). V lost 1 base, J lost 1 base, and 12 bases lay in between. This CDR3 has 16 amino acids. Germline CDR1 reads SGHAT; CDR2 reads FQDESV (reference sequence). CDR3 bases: TGTGCCAGCAGCTTAGGCCGACTAGGAGGCACAGATACGCAGTATTTT. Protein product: CASSLGRLGGTDTQYF.

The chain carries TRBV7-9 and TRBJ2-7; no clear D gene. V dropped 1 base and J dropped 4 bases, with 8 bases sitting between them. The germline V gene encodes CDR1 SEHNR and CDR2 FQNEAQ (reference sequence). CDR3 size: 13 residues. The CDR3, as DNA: TGTGCCAGCAGCTTAGTGGTGAGATACGAGCAGTACTTC. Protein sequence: CASSLVVRYEQYF.

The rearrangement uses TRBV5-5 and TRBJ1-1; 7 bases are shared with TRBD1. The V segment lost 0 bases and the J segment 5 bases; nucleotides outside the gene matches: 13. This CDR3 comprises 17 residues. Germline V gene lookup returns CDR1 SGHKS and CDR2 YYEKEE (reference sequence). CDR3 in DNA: TGTGCCAGCAGCTTGGGGACGAGGGGGCGGGTGATTACTGAAGCTTTCTTT. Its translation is CASSLGTRGRVITEAFF.

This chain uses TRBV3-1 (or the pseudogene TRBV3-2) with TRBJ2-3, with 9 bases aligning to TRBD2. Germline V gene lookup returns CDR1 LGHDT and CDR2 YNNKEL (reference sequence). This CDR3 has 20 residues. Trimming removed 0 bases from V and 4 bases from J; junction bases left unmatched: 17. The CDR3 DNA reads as TGTGCCAGCAGCCAAGAAGTTCTCGTGAGGGCGGGGGGGCCCCCAGATACGCAGTATTTT. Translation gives CASSQEVLVRAGGPPDTQYF.

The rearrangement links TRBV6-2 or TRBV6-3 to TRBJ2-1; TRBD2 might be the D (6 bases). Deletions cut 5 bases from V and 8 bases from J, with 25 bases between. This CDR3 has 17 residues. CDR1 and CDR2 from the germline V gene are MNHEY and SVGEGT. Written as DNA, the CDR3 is TGTGCCAGCAGTCCCCGGGACTTAGCCGCCGCCTCCCATGAGCAGTTCTTC. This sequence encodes CASSPRDLAAASHEQFF.

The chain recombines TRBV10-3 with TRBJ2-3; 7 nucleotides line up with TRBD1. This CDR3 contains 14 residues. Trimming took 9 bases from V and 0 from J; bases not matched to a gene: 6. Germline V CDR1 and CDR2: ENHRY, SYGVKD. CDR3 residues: CAMARGQSTDTQYF. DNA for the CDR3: TGTGCCATGGCCAGGGGACAGAGCACAGATACGCAGTATTTT.

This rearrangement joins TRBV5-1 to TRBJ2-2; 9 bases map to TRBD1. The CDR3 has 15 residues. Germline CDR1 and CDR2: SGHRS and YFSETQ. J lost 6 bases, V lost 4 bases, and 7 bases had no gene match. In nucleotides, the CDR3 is TGCGCCAGCAGCCGAACAGGGGGCGCCTCCGGGGAGCTGTTTTTT. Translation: CASSRTGGASGELFF. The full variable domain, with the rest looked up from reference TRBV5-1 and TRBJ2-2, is KAGVTQTPRYLIKTRGQQVTLSCSPISGHRSVSWYQQTPGQGLQFLFEYFSETQRNKGNFPGRFSGRQFSNSRSEMNVSTLELGDSALYLCASSRTGGASGELFFGEGSRLTVL.

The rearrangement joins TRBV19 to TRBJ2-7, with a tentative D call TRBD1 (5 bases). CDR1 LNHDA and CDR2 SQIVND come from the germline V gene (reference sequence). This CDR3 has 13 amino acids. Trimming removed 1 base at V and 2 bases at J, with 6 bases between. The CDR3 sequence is CASSIAGTYEQYF. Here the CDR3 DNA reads TGTGCCAGTAGTATAGCAGGGACCTACGAGCAGTACTTC.